Below, 29 T cell receptor beta chains from the same sample are listed, as sequenced in a study of cytomegalovirus exposure and HLA in healthy donors. This PCR relied on a set of 60 Vbeta primers and 13 Jbeta primers. Produced via immunoSEQ multiplex PCR; TCRdb's table is partial and in-frame only. The sample has 150,000 to 200,000 clones, 60% to 85% seen once. Sequencing input: PBMCs. These receptors all stem from a female donor in good health and CMV-seronegative.

This clone was seen once. This chain's CDR3 is CASGNQQGVGGNEQFF. DNA for the CDR3: TGCGCCAGTGGAAATCAGCAGGGGGTCGGGGGTAATGAGCAGTTCTTC. V and J are TRBV5-1 and TRBJ2-1, with D perhaps TRBD1 (7 bases). The CDR3 totals 16 residues. The germline V gene has CDR1 SGHRS and CDR2 YFSETQ. With 8 bases removed from V and 7 bases from J, the gap between germline ends came to 25 bases.

The rearrangement links TRBV10-3 to TRBJ2-7; D perhaps matches TRBD1 (6 bases). Germline assignment: CDR1 ENHRY and CDR2 SYGVKD. Trimming removed 2 bases from V and 3 bases from J, with 11 bases in between. The length of the CDR3 is 14 residues. Written as DNA, the CDR3 is TGTGCCATCAGTGAGAGGGAAGGGGGCTACGAGCAGTACTTC. Residues: CAISEREGGYEQYF.

The V gene is TRBV7-3, the J gene TRBJ1-1, with a tentative D call TRBD1 (6 bases). V was pared by 4 bases and J by 6 bases, with 15 bases between. Germline CDR1 and CDR2: SGHTA and FQGTGA. There are 14 residues in the CDR3. The CDR3, as DNA: TGTGCCAGCAGCTCTACCGGGACAATCGCTGAAGCTTTCTTT. Amino acids: CASSSTGTIAEAFF.

This clone was seen a single time. The chain joins TRBV7-8 to TRBJ2-7; 7 bases agree with TRBD2. J was trimmed by 0 bases and V by 2 bases; bases with no gene match: 10. This CDR3 region has 17 residues. Per germline, CDR1 SGHVS and CDR2 FQNEAQ. This chain's CDR3 is CASSLFGTGGSSYEQYF. The CDR3 DNA is TGTGCCAGCAGCTTATTTGGGACGGGGGGAAGCTCCTACGAGCAGTACTTC.

The CDR3 loop is CASSSRTSGSYEQYF. The DNA for the CDR3 is TGTGCCAGCAGCTCCCGGACTAGCGGGAGCTACGAGCAGTACTTC. The V and J genes are TRBV11-2 and TRBJ2-7, with 13 bases aligning to TRBD2. The CDR3 consists of 15 residues. The ends lost 4 bases at V and 3 bases at J; junction bases unmatched: 3. The germline gives CDR1 SGHAT, CDR2 FQNNGV.

The chain uses TRBV12-5 and TRBJ2-7; 9 nucleotides line up with TRBD1. The V gene end was trimmed by 1 base and the J gene end by 5 bases; junction bases not matched to a gene: 0. Germline values: CDR1 LGHNT, CDR2 FRNRAP. CDR3 length equals 13 residues. CDR3 protein: CASGLGTGDEQYF. The CDR3 DNA reads as TGTGCTAGTGGTTTGGGGACAGGGGACGAGCAGTACTTC.

The chain has TRBV19 and TRBJ2-6; 12 bases align to TRBD2. CDR1 is LNHDA and CDR2 is SQIVND in the germline V gene (reference sequence). V was clipped by 4 bases and J by 0 bases; unmatched bases: 1. This CDR3 contains 17 residues. The chain's CDR3 is CASSRLAGVSGANVLTF. The CDR3 region has the DNA TGTGCCAGTAGTAGACTAGCGGGGGTCTCTGGGGCCAACGTCCTGACTTTC.

The chain uses TRBV30 and TRBJ2-5; 7 bases align to TRBD1. The J call could be wrong; TRBJ2-7 is a better fit for the DNA end. Germline CDR1 is GTSNPN and CDR2 is SVGIG (reference sequence). This CDR3 has 15 amino acids. In DNA form, the CDR3 reads TGTGCCTGGAGTGTAGGGGACAGTCGTACCTACGAGCAGTACTTC. Amino acids: CAWSVGDSRTYEQYF.

The chain links TRBV7-9 to TRBJ2-7; D is undetermined. Per germline, CDR1 SEHNR and CDR2 FQNEAQ (reference sequence). The CDR3 covers 15 residues. V shed 3 bases and J shed 7 bases, with 19 bases lying between them. The CDR3 DNA reads as TGTGCCAGCAGCTTCGTAGCCACTTCGGCGAGGGAGCAGTACTTC. Translated, it gives CASSFVATSAREQYF.

This chain uses TRBV6-1 with TRBJ1-5; D is uncertain. The CDR3 spans 13 residues. Germline CDR1 reads MNHNS; CDR2 reads SASEGT. V was clipped by 2 bases and J by 6 bases, with 8 bases between them. CDR3 nucleotides: TGTGCCAGCAGTGAAAGCAGGATTCAGCCCCAGCATTTT. Its translation: CASSESRIQPQHF.

The CDR3 reads CASSKAPDRLVEAFF. Here the CDR3 DNA reads TGTGCCAGCAGCAAAGCGCCCGACAGGCTAGTTGAAGCTTTCTTT. The gene calls are TRBV21-1 and TRBJ1-1; the DNA was not used to check the table's D call, TRBD1. TRBV21-1 is classified as a pseudogene. The CDR3 spans 15 residues.

This chain connects TRBV10-3 to TRBJ2-2, with 8 positions matching TRBD2. The CDR3 is made up of 15 amino acids. The germline V gene has CDR1 ENHRY and CDR2 SYGVKD. V was pared by 4 bases and J by 7 bases, with 8 bases of the junction left unmatched. The CDR3 is CAISGSGGVIGELFF. The CDR3 DNA reads as TGTGCCATCAGTGGGAGCGGGGGAGTGATCGGGGAGCTGTTTTTT.

The chain is built from TRBV6-5 and TRBJ1-1, with a weak D call TRBD1 (6 bases). CDR3 length: 15 residues. The V and J ends lost 5 bases and 2 bases respectively, with 15 bases between them. Germline V gene sequence: CDR1 MNHEY, CDR2 SVGAGI. The CDR3 here is CASSIRGSGNTEAFF. In nucleotides, the CDR3 is TGTGCCAGCAGTATTAGGGGGAGTGGAAACACTGAAGCTTTCTTT.

The rearrangement links TRBV5-1 to TRBJ2-1, with D hard to call. Germline V gene lookup returns CDR1 SGHRS and CDR2 YFSETQ. The CDR3 covers 13 residues. The V end was cut by 5 bases, the J end by 6 bases, with 12 bases between. CDR3 residues: CASRTEPSNEQFF. Written as DNA, the CDR3 is TGCGCCAGCAGGACTGAACCCAGCAATGAGCAGTTCTTC.

The chain carries TRBV10-2 and TRBJ2-2, with D hard to call. Germline CDR1 is WSHSY and CDR2 is SAAADI. This CDR3 contains 16 residues. Trimming removed 4 bases at V and 4 bases at J, with 16 bases between. The CDR3 region has the DNA TGCGCCAGCAGTGGAGTCTCCCAAACGGGCACCGGGGAGCTGTTTTTT. This gives the protein CASSGVSQTGTGELFF.

This chain connects TRBV5-8 to TRBJ1-1, with D perhaps TRBD1 (5 bases). CDR3 size: 13 residues. Per the germline V gene, CDR1 is SGHTS and CDR2 is YDEGEE. V was pared by 6 bases and J by 11 bases, with 20 bases between. The CDR3, as DNA: TGTGCCAGCACTAAAACTCAGGGCCCTGGGGCTTTCTTT. It translates to CASTKTQGPGAFF. The full variable domain, its missing parts supplied by reference TRBV5-8 and TRBJ1-1, is EAGVTQSPTHLIKTRGQQATLRCSPISGHTSVYWYQQALGLGLQFLLWYDEGEERNRGNFPPRFSGRQFPNYSSELNVNALELEDSALYLCASTKTQGPGAFFGQGTRLTVV.

The chain employs TRBV28 and TRBJ1-2, with D maybe TRBD1 (5 bases). This CDR3 region has 16 residues. Between the trimmed V and J ends, which lost 2 bases and 5 bases, there was a span of 18 bases. The germline V gene encodes CDR1 MDHEN and CDR2 SYDVKM. CDR3 residues: CASSLNTGRGPYGYTF. The CDR3 DNA reads as TGTGCCAGCAGTTTAAATACGGGGAGGGGCCCTTATGGCTACACCTTC.

In this sample, this clone turned up once. The gene calls are TRBV5-1 and TRBJ2-2; 8 nucleotides line up with TRBD2. The CDR3 runs 14 residues. V was clipped by 0 bases and J by 5 bases; unmatched bases: 0. Germline CDR1 SGHRS, CDR2 YFSETQ. The DNA for the CDR3 is TGCGCCAGCAGCTTGGCGGGGGGGACCGGGGAGCTGTTTTTT. Amino acids: CASSLAGGTGELFF.

The V and J genes are TRBV19 and TRBJ1-2; D call uncertain. CDR3 size: 13 residues. V lost 2 bases to trimming and J lost 7 bases, with 11 bases between them. Germline V lookup: CDR1 LNHDA, CDR2 SQIVND (reference sequence). As DNA, the CDR3 is TGTGCCAGTAGTATAAGAGGGAAGTTTGGCTACACCTTC. Protein product: CASSIRGKFGYTF.

The chain has TRBV18 and TRBJ2-5; 7 bases line up with TRBD1. Germline V gene lookup returns CDR1 KGHSH and CDR2 LQKENI. This CDR3 spans 13 amino acids. The junction had 4 bases not matched to a gene; V was cut back by 5 bases and J by 4 bases. The CDR3 reads CASSTRQGETQYF. The CDR3 DNA is TGTGCCAGCTCAACAAGACAGGGAGAGACCCAGTACTTC.

The gene calls are TRBV7-2 and TRBJ2-5; D uncertain. The end of the DNA is better explained by TRBJ2-7, so the J call may be wrong. The CDR3 is made up of 14 amino acids. Germline V lookup: CDR1 SGHTA, CDR2 FQGNSA. The CDR3 region is CASSQTEYSYEQYF. In DNA, the CDR3 is TGTGCCAGCAGCCAAACTGAGTACTCCTACGAGCAGTACTTC.

This chain links TRBV28 with TRBJ1-2, with a possible D match to TRBD1 (6 bases). Per the germline V gene, CDR1 is MDHEN and CDR2 is SYDVKM. This CDR3 contains 18 residues. The V gene lost 2 bases and the J gene lost 2 bases, with 21 bases spanning the gap. CDR3 sequence (DNA): TGTGCCAGCAGTTTAGATGGCTCGTGGGGACACGAGAACTATGGCTACACCTTC. Translating gives CASSLDGSWGHENYGYTF.

The J gene is TRBJ1-5, the V gene TRBV30; D may be TRBD1 (6 bases). V dropped 3 bases and J dropped 8 bases, with 14 bases sitting between them. Germline CDR1 reads GTSNPN; CDR2 reads SVGIG (reference sequence). This CDR3 is 13 amino acids long. The CDR3 DNA reads TGTGCCTGGAGCCCACAGGGTCTGGAGCCCCAGCATTTT. Amino acid sequence: CAWSPQGLEPQHF.

Only one count was recorded for this clone. The chain combines TRBV4-1 with TRBJ2-1; D remains ambiguous. Trimming pared 0 bases from V and 0 bases from J, leaving 9 bases between. This CDR3 is built from 16 residues. Germline CDR1 MGHRA, CDR2 YSYEKL. CDR3 amino acids: CASSQEPVNSYNEQFF. The CDR3 DNA follows: TGCGCCAGCAGCCAAGAACCAGTTAACTCCTACAATGAGCAGTTCTTC.

The V call is TRBV5-1, the J call TRBJ2-7; D remains unclear. V was cut by 0 bases and J by 3 bases, with 7 bases left in between. This CDR3 comprises 13 residues. Per the germline V gene, CDR1 is SGHRS and CDR2 is YFSETQ. The CDR3 sequence: CASSLVNIYEQYF. CDR3 coding DNA: TGCGCCAGCAGCTTGGTTAACATCTACGAGCAGTACTTC. Using reference TRBV5-1 and TRBJ2-7 for the parts outside the CDR3, the full variable domain is KAGVTQTPRYLIKTRGQQVTLSCSPISGHRSVSWYQQTPGQGLQFLFEYFSETQRNKGNFPGRFSGRQFSNSRSEMNVSTLELGDSALYLCASSLVNIYEQYFGPGTRLTVT.

The CDR3 region has the DNA TGTGCCAGCAGCATGGGGGGAGTCGGCGAGACCCAGTACTTC. Amino acids: CASSMGGVGETQYF. The chain links TRBV28 to TRBJ2-5, with a weak D call TRBD2 (6 bases). V was shortened by 6 bases and J by 5 bases, with 16 bases between the two germline ends. CDR3 size: 14 residues. The germline CDR1 and CDR2 sequences are MDHEN and SYDVKM.

The rearrangement uses TRBV4-3 and TRBJ1-1; 9 bases match TRBD1. The CDR3 runs to 15 residues. The germline gives CDR1 LGHNA, CDR2 YSLEER. The junction had 7 bases not matched to a gene; V was cut back by 3 bases and J by 5 bases. DNA of the CDR3: TGCGCCAGCAGCCATTCATCCGGGACAGGGACTGAAGCTTTCTTT. Residues: CASSHSSGTGTEAFF.

The chain uses TRBV7-3 and TRBJ2-1, with 9 positions matching TRBD2. Trimming at V came to 2 bases and at J to 6 bases, leaving 5 bases not matched to a gene. Per germline, CDR1 SGHTA and CDR2 FQGTGA. The CDR3 length is 15 residues. The CDR3 nucleotides read TGTGCCAGCAGCTTAGGTACTAGCGGGCGCAATGAGCAGTTCTTC. It yields the protein CASSLGTSGRNEQFF.

CDR3 protein: CASSSWASGRGRIRNNEQFF. Written as DNA, the CDR3 is TGTGCCAGCAGTTCGTGGGCTAGCGGGAGAGGGAGGATCAGGAACAATGAGCAGTTCTTC. The chain links TRBV28 to TRBJ2-1; 10 nucleotides align to TRBD2. V trimming: 4 bases; J trimming: 5 bases; junction bases outside the gene matches: 20. The CDR3 runs 20 residues. The germline gives CDR1 MDHEN, CDR2 SYDVKM.